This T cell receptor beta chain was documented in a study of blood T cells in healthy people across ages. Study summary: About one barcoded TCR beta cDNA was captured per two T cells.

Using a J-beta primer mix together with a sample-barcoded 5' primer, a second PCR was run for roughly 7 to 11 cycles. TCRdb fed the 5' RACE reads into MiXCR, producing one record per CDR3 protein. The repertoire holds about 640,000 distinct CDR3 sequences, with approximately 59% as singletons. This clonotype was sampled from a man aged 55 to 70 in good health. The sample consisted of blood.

Here the CDR3 reads CASSPVAGGRETQYF. The CDR3 bases are TGTGCCAGCAGCCCTGTCGCGGGGGGGCGAGAGACCCAGTACTTC. The V and J genes are TRBV9 and TRBJ2-5; 9 positions agree with TRBD2. Germline trimming cut 4 bases from V and 4 bases from J; bases unmatched to any gene: 8. Germline loops: CDR1 SGDLS, CDR2 YYNGEE. This CDR3 contains 15 residues. The variable domain in full, with the rest retrieved from reference TRBV9 and TRBJ2-5, is DSGVTQTPKHLITATGQRVTLRCSPRSGDLSVYWYQQSLDQGLQFLIQYYNGEERAKGNILERFSAQQFPDLHSELNLSSLELGDSALYFCASSPVAGGRETQYFGPGTRLLVL.